The 3 T cell receptor beta chains in this list originate from one sample, sequenced in a study of T-cell reconstitution after alpha-beta-depleted transplantation in children. Construction of the TCRbeta library involved unique molecular identifiers. From the PCR reads, TCRdb called clonotypes with MiXCR, one entry per CDR3 protein. The sample gives over 150,000 distinct CDR3 sequences, roughly 6.6% of which show up once; 5.5% is in the top ten. Here the sequenced sample was PBMCs, taken before TCRalphabeta/CD19-depleted stem cell transplant. The source is a boy aged 2 to 10 with acute lymphoblastic leukemia, due to receive a stem cell transplant.

The chain joins TRBV4-3 to TRBJ2-1; TRBD1 is a possible D gene (6 bases). V was cut by 1 base and J by 4 bases, with 14 bases left in between. Per germline, CDR1 LGHNA and CDR2 YSLEER. This CDR3 is 16 amino acids long. The CDR3 DNA is TGCGCCAGCAGCCAAGCTGGGCTGGGGGCTTACAATGAGCAGTTCTTC. The encoded protein is CASSQAGLGAYNEQFF.

At least ten counts were recorded for this clonotype. This chain connects TRBV20-1 to TRBJ2-5, with D possibly TRBD2 on 6 matching bases. Germline V lookup: CDR1 DFQATT, CDR2 SNEGSKA (reference sequence). The ends were cut back, 5 bases at V and 4 bases at J, with 11 bases in the middle. The CDR3 sequence is 12 residues long. CDR3 in DNA: TGCAGTGCTCTCCGGGACTCAGAGACCCAGTACTTC. It translates to CSALRDSETQYF.

This sequence joins TRBV3-1 and TRBJ1-2; D not certain. Germline V CDR1 and CDR2: LGHDT, YNNKEL (reference sequence). The CDR3 length is 13 residues. V lost 5 bases to trimming and J lost 6 bases, with 13 bases between them. CDR3 bases: TGTGCCAGCAGCACCACTAGGCCGGATGGCTACACCTTC. Translated, it gives CASSTTRPDGYTF.